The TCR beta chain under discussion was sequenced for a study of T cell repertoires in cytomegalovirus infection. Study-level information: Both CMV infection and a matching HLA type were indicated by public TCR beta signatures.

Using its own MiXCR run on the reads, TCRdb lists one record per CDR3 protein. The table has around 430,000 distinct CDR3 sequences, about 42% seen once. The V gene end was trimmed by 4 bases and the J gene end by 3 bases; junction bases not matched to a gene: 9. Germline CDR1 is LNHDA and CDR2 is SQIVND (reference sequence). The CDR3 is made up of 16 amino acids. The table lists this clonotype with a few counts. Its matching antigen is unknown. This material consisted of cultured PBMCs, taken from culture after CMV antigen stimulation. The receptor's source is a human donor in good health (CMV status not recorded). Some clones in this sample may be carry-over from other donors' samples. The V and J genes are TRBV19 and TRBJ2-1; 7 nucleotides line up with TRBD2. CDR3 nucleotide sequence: TGTGCCAGTAGTACCCGAGCGGGACTTCACTACAATGAGCAGTTCTTC. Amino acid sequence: CASSTRAGLHYNEQFF.